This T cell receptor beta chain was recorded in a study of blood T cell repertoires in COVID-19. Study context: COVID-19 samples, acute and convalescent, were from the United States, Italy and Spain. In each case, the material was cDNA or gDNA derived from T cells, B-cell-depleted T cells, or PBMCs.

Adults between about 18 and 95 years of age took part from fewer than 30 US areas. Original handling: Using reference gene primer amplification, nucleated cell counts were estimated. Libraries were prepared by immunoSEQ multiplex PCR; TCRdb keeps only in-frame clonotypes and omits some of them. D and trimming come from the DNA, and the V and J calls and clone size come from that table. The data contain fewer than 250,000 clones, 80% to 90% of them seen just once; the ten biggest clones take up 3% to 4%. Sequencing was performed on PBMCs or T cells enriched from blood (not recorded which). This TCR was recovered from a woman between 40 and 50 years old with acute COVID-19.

In DNA form, the CDR3 reads TGTGCCAGCAGCCAGTACGGGGTGGACTATGGCTACACCTTC. Its translation: CASSQYGVDYGYTF. The rearrangement joins TRBV7-9 to TRBJ1-2, with D uncertain. The CDR3 totals 14 residues. Germline-derived CDR1 and CDR2 are SEHNR and FQNEAQ (reference sequence). Deletions cut 5 bases from V and 3 bases from J, with 13 bases between.